The 24 T cell receptor beta chains reported below all come from one sample, sequenced in a study of blood T cell repertoires in COVID-19. Sequencing used immunoSEQ multiplex PCR; TCRdb keeps in-frame clones, though not all of them. The data show under 300,000 clones, with around 89% seen just once and 0.99% held by the top ten. The sample consisted of peripheral blood. The source is a middle-aged woman who had recovered from COVID-19.

This chain joins TRBV28 and TRBJ1-5, with D possibly TRBD1 on 6 matching bases. The CDR3 contains 15 residues. The germline V gene has CDR1 MDHEN and CDR2 SYDVKM. Trimming pared 5 bases from V and 0 bases from J, leaving 11 bases between. CDR3 protein: CASSLTGPSNQPQHF. The CDR3 DNA reads TGTGCCAGCAGTCTGACAGGACCTAGCAATCAGCCCCAGCATTTT. Full variable domain (rest looked up from reference TRBV28 and TRBJ1-5): DVKVTQSSRYLVKRTGEKVFLECVQDMDHENMFWYRQDPGLGLRLIYFSYDVKMKEKGDIPEGYSVSREKKERFSLILESASTNQTSMYLCASSLTGPSNQPQHFGDGTRLSIL.

The rearrangement links TRBV30 to TRBJ1-4, with D unclear. CDR3 length: 14 amino acids. The V gene's germline CDR1 is GTSNPN and CDR2 SVGIG (reference sequence). The germline V and J ends were trimmed by 2 bases and 0 bases, with 7 bases remaining between them. This chain's CDR3 is CAWSYTATNEKLFF. CDR3 bases: TGTGCCTGGAGTTACACAGCAACTAATGAAAAACTGTTTTTT.

This chain links TRBV4-2 with TRBJ2-3; the D is unclear. Germline assignment: CDR1 LGHNA and CDR2 YNFKEQ. This CDR3 contains 13 residues. V was clipped by 4 bases and J by 15 bases, with 20 bases between them. The CDR3, as DNA: TGTGCCAGCAGCCCCGACCCGGAGCCCCGCTTTTATTTT. It encodes CASSPDPEPRFYF.

V gene TRBV7-2 combines with J gene TRBJ2-2, with D maybe TRBD1 (6 bases). The CDR3 is 16 amino acids. V was shortened by 4 bases and J by 2 bases, with 14 bases between the two germline ends. Germline CDR1 and CDR2: SGHTA and FQGNSA. The CDR3 protein is CASSSAMGANTGELFF. Here the CDR3 DNA reads TGTGCCAGCAGCTCCGCTATGGGGGCCAACACCGGGGAGCTGTTTTTT.

V is TRBV27 and J is TRBJ2-2; 9 bases match TRBD2. Germline V gene lookup returns CDR1 MNHEY and CDR2 SMNVEV (reference sequence). J gave up 4 bases and V 8 bases, and 8 bases lay outside the gene matches. The CDR3 has 15 residues. Written as DNA, the CDR3 is TGTGCCAGCGCACCCGCGGGAGGGGGCACCGGGGAGCTGTTTTTT. It yields the protein CASAPAGGGTGELFF.

V is TRBV5-1 and J is TRBJ1-4; 11 bases are shared with TRBD1. The ends lost 4 bases at V and 8 bases at J; junction bases unmatched: 4. The germline V gene encodes CDR1 SGHRS and CDR2 YFSETQ. CDR3 length: 14 amino acids. Written as DNA, the CDR3 is TGCGCCAGCAGCAGGGGACAGGGGGACGAAAAACTGTTTTTT. This encodes CASSRGQGDEKLFF.

The V and J genes are TRBV6-6 and TRBJ2-4; maybe TRBD2 (5 bases). Looked up from germline, CDR1 is MNHNY and CDR2 is SVGAGI (reference sequence). The CDR3 is 12 residues long. Trimming cost V 7 bases and J 6 bases, with 10 bases left between them. The DNA of the CDR3 is TGTGCCAGCACCCCGGCGGGAAACATTCAGTACTTC. Its translation: CASTPAGNIQYF.

The J gene is TRBJ1-2, the V gene TRBV24-1, with D perhaps matching TRBD1 (5 bases). The CDR3 contains 15 residues. V lost 9 bases to trimming and J lost 8 bases, with 24 bases between them. Per germline, CDR1 KGHDR and CDR2 SFDVKD. The CDR3 loop reads CATSQAGQGGGGYTF. CDR3 DNA sequence: TGTGCCACCTCCCAGGCCGGGCAGGGCGGAGGGGGCTACACCTTC.

The chain links TRBV7-2 to TRBJ2-7; 9 bases match TRBD1. CDR3 size: 15 residues. The trim removed 5 bases at V and 6 bases at J, leaving 11 bases unmatched. Germline V gene lookup returns CDR1 SGHTA and CDR2 FQGNSA. DNA for the CDR3: TGTGCCAGCAGCCGCGACCCGGGACAGGGACGCGAGCAGTACTTC. This translates into CASSRDPGQGREQYF.

This sequence joins TRBV6-5 and TRBJ2-2; D is possibly TRBD2 (6 bases). Germline V CDR1 and CDR2: MNHEY, SVGAGI. The V gene lost 4 bases and the J gene lost 9 bases, with 12 bases spanning the gap. The CDR3 extends over 13 amino acids. The CDR3 DNA is TGTGCCAGCAGTTTAGCGGCCCACCGGGAGCTGTTTTTT. Amino acids: CASSLAAHRELFF.

The rearrangement links TRBV4-3 to TRBJ1-1; D remains unclear. The CDR3 is 18 amino acids. Trimming took off 0 bases at V and 4 bases at J, with 21 bases between the two ends. CDR1 LGHNA and CDR2 YSLEER come from the germline V gene. Here the CDR3 DNA reads TGCGCCAGCAGCCAAGAAGATGATGGGTGGGCTTTCCCCACTGAAGCTTTCTTT. It translates to CASSQEDDGWAFPTEAFF.

This rearrangement joins TRBV9 to TRBJ2-3; 9 nucleotides align to TRBD2. Germline-derived CDR1 and CDR2 are SGDLS and YYNGEE. The CDR3 extends over 15 amino acids. V lost 3 bases, J lost 6 bases, and 8 bases stayed unmatched. The CDR3 loop is CASSAASGIADTQYF. DNA of the CDR3: TGTGCCAGCAGCGCCGCTAGCGGGATTGCGGATACGCAGTATTTT.

The rearrangement links TRBV4-3 to TRBJ1-4; perhaps TRBD1 as D (5 bases). V dropped 1 base and J dropped 5 bases, with 8 bases sitting between them. The CDR3 loop spans 14 amino acids. The germline gives CDR1 LGHNA, CDR2 YSLEER. CDR3 sequence reads: CASSQGQINEKLFF. CDR3 coding DNA: TGCGCCAGCAGCCAAGGACAGATCAATGAAAAACTGTTTTTT.

The V call is TRBV6-2 or TRBV6-3, the J call TRBJ2-3; tentative D call: TRBD1 (5 bases). Trimming stripped 0 bases from V and 2 bases from J, with 18 bases between. This CDR3 is 18 amino acids long. The germline CDR1 and CDR2 sequences are MNHEY and SVGEGT. The CDR3 nucleotides are TGTGCCAGCAGTTACTCCCCGGTGTCGGGCAGGGACACAGATACGCAGTATTTT. The encoded protein is CASSYSPVSGRDTDTQYF.

The rearrangement uses TRBV18 and TRBJ2-7, with 12 bases fitting TRBD1. V trimming: 0 bases; J trimming: 2 bases; junction bases outside the gene matches: 8. The CDR3 contains 18 residues. From germline, CDR1 is KGHSH and CDR2 LQKENI. The CDR3 region is CASSPPGTGGAFPYEQYF. CDR3 nucleotide sequence: TGTGCCAGCTCACCACCTGGGACAGGGGGCGCTTTCCCCTACGAGCAGTACTTC. Based on the CDR3 plus reference TRBV18 and TRBJ2-7, the full variable domain is NAGVMQNPRHLVRRRGQEARLRCSPMKGHSHVYWYRQLPEEGLKFMVYLQKENIIDESGMPKERFSAEFPKEGPSILRIQQVVRGDSAAYFCASSPPGTGGAFPYEQYFGPGTRLTVT.

The gene calls are TRBV11-3 and TRBJ2-1; TRBD2 matches 13 bases. The CDR3 covers 17 residues. Germline V lookup: CDR1 SGHNT, CDR2 YENEEA. V shed 5 bases and J 5 bases; nucleotides not matched to a gene: 9. CDR3 protein: CASSHLPGTSGDNEQFF. CDR3 bases: TGTGCCAGCAGCCACCTGCCCGGGACTAGCGGGGACAATGAGCAGTTCTTC.

The rearrangement uses TRBV7-3 and TRBJ2-6, with a possible D match to TRBD2 (7 bases). The CDR3 consists of 16 residues. Trimming removed 5 bases from V and 4 bases from J, with 15 bases in between. Germline V CDR1 and CDR2: SGHTA, FQGTGA. DNA for the CDR3: TGTGCCAGCAGCCGGGGGCGGGAGCAGGGGGCCAACGTCCTGACTTTC. Its protein product is CASSRGREQGANVLTF.

The CDR3 loop reads CAVRQGFSYNSPLHF. The CDR3, as DNA: TGTGCCGTAAGACAGGGATTCTCCTATAATTCACCCCTCCACTTT. The chain carries TRBV28 and TRBJ1-6; TRBD1 matches 7 bases. Per the germline V gene, CDR1 is MDHEN and CDR2 is SYDVKM. The CDR3 is 15 amino acids. V dropped 11 bases and J dropped 0; count of bases not matched to a gene: 7.

The V gene is TRBV6-5, the J gene TRBJ2-3; TRBD1 might be the D (6 bases). The CDR3 has 13 residues. V lost 6 bases to trimming and J lost 3 bases, with 10 bases between them. Looked up from germline, CDR1 is MNHEY and CDR2 is SVGAGI. The CDR3 reads CASRGRGTDTQYF. The CDR3 bases are TGTGCCAGCAGGGGTAGGGGGACAGATACGCAGTATTTT.

This chain links TRBV27 with TRBJ1-2; TRBD1 matches at 12 bases. Germline CDR1 is MNHEY and CDR2 is SMNVEV (reference sequence). This CDR3 has 15 residues. Trimming at V came to 2 bases and at J to 2 bases, leaving 0 bases not matched to a gene. CDR3 DNA: TGTGCCAGCAGTTTAGGGACAGGGGGCAACTATGGCTACACCTTC. Protein product: CASSLGTGGNYGYTF.

The V and J genes are TRBV12-5 and TRBJ1-1; the D gene is possibly TRBD1 (6 bases). The CDR3 sequence is 12 residues long. Germline lookup yields CDR1 LGHNT and CDR2 FRNRAP. The CDR3 nucleotides read TGTGCCACAACTGGGGGCCCCCCCGGAGCTTTCTTT. Its protein product is CATTGGPPGAFF.

CDR3 protein: CARLAGGLETQYF. The CDR3 DNA is TGCGCCAGGTTAGCGGGAGGCTTAGAGACCCAGTACTTC. V gene TRBV10-1 combines with J gene TRBJ2-5; 10 bases are shared with TRBD2. Germline loops: CDR1 WNHNN, CDR2 SYGVQD (reference sequence). The J segment lost 4 bases and the V segment lost 9 bases, leaving 5 bases of the junction unmatched. The CDR3 has 13 amino acids.

This chain links TRBV19 with TRBJ2-2, with D hard to call. This CDR3 is 16 amino acids long. CDR1 LNHDA and CDR2 SQIVND come from the germline V gene (reference sequence). V dropped 3 bases and J dropped 6 bases, with 17 bases sitting between them. The CDR3 DNA sequence: TGTGCCAGTAGTATGTGGCAGATGTCGGGTTCCGGGGAGCTGTTTTTT. This codes for CASSMWQMSGSGELFF.

This chain uses TRBV7-2 with TRBJ1-5; D possibly corresponds to TRBD1 (5 bases). The CDR3 sequence is 16 residues long. CDR1 is SGHTA, CDR2 FQGNSA, per germline. V lost 5 bases to trimming and J lost 7 bases, with 21 bases between them. In DNA form, the CDR3 reads TGTGCCAGCAGCCGGGGGGGTTCAGGCTTGAGGCAGCCCCAGCATTTT. This sequence encodes CASSRGGSGLRQPQHF.